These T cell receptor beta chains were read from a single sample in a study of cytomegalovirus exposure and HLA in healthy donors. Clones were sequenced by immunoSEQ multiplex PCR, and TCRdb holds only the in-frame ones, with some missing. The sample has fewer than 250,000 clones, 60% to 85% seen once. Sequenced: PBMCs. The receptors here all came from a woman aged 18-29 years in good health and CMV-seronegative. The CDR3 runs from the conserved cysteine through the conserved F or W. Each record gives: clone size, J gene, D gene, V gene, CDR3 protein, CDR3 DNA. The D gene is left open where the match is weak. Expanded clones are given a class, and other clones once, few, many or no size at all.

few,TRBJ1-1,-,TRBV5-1,CASSSTVEAFF,TGCGCCAGCAGCTCGACAGTAGAAGCTTTCTTT
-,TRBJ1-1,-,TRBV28,CASSRRTGLNTEAFF,TGTGCCAGCAGTAGGAGAACTGGGTTGAACACTGAAGCTTTCTTT
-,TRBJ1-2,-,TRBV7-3,CASSLTPLPHRGGSGYTF,TGTGCCAGCAGCTTAACCCCACTCCCGCACCGGGGGGGTAGTGGCTACACCTTC
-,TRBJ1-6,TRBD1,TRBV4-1,CASSQRVTGQGNSPLHF,TGCGCCAGCAGCCAGAGGGTAACGGGACAGGGAAATTCACCCCTCCACTTT
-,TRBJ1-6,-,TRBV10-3,CAISQGASSYNSPLHF,TGTGCCATCAGCCAAGGGGCTAGCTCCTATAATTCACCCCTCCACTTT
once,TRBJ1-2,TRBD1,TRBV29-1,CSVGQGLDYGYTF,TGCAGCGTGGGACAGGGACTAGACTATGGCTACACCTTC
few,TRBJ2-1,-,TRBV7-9,CASNSPPQVEQFF,TGTGCCAGCAACTCCCCCCCTCAGGTTGAGCAGTTCTTC
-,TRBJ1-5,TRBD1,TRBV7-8,CASSLARTGINQPQHF,TGTGCCAGCAGCTTAGCAAGGACAGGGATCAATCAGCCCCAGCATTTT
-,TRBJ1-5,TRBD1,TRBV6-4,CASSDSTRGRKCQPQHF,TGTGCCAGCAGTGACTCGACTAGGGGGCGGAAGTGTCAGCCCCAGCATTTT
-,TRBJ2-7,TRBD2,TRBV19,CASSTQAGSPYEQYF,TGTGCCAGTAGTACCCAAGCGGGGAGCCCCTACGAGCAGTACTTC
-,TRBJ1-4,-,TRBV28,CASSLSGTNEKLFF,TGTGCCAGCAGTTTATCCGGAACTAATGAAAAACTGTTTTTT
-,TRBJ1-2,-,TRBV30,CAWSRSPRDGYTF,TGTGCCTGGAGCCGCTCGCCCCGGGATGGCTACACCTTC
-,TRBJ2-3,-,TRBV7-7,CASSLRGATDTQYF,TGTGCCAGCAGCTTACGGGGGGCCACAGATACGCAGTATTTT
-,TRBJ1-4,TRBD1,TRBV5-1,CASSLRGLGEKLFF,TGCGCCAGCAGCCTCAGGGGGCTTGGGGAAAAACTGTTTTTT
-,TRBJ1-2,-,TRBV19,CASSIDHNYGYTF,TGTGCCAGTAGTATAGATCATAACTATGGCTACACCTTC
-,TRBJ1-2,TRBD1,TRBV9,CASSVGDRNYGYTF,TGTGCCAGCAGCGTAGGGGACAGGAACTATGGCTACACCTTC
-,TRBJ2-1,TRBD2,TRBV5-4,CASTLAGRTDNEQFF,TGTGCCAGCACCTTAGCGGGAAGGACGGACAATGAGCAGTTCTTC
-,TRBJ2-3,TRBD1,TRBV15,CATSRDGRGLVDTQYF,TGTGCCACCAGCAGAGATGGAAGGGGGCTGGTAGATACGCAGTATTTT
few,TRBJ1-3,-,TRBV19,CASSIGGLRGSTIYF,TGTGCCAGTAGTATAGGAGGACTGCGGGGGAGTACCATATATTTT
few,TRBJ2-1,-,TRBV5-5,CASSKEGYEQFF,TGTGCCAGCAGCAAGGAGGGGTATGAGCAGTTCTTC
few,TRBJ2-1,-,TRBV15,CATSREKTDYTYNEQFF,TGTGCCACCAGCAGAGAGAAAACCGACTATACTTACAATGAGCAGTTCTTC
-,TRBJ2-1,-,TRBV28,CATGQGGEQFF,TGTGCCACCGGGCAGGGTGGTGAGCAGTTCTTC
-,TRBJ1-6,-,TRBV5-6,CASSQARGRYNSPLHF,TGTGCCAGCAGCCAGGCGCGGGGGCGTTATAATTCACCCCTCCACTTT
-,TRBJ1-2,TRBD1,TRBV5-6,CASSSGQGNYGYTF,TGTGCCAGCAGCTCGGGACAGGGGAACTATGGCTACACCTTC
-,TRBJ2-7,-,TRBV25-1,CASTQGSQEQYF,TGTGCCAGCACGCAGGGCAGTCAAGAGCAGTACTTC
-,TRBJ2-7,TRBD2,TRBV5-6,CASTYESRGGIYEQYF,TGTGCCAGCACTTACGAGTCACGCGGGGGAATCTACGAGCAGTACTTC
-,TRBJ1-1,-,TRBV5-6,CASSQGREAFF,TGTGCCAGCAGCCAGGGCCGTGAAGCTTTCTTT
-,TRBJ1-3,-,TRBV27,CASSSGGNTIYF,TGTGCCAGCAGTTCCGGAGGGAACACCATATATTTT
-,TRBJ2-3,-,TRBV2,CASSSGEDTQYF,TGTGCCAGCAGTTCGGGGGAGGATACGCAGTATTTT
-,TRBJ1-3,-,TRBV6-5,CASTLSEGPGNTIYF,TGTGCCAGCACTCTATCCGAGGGTCCTGGAAACACCATATATTTT
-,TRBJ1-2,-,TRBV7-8,CASSLGATSGHGYTF,TGTGCCAGCAGCTTGGGGGCGACCTCAGGGCATGGCTACACCTTC